This TCR beta chain was obtained from a study of T-cell reconstitution after alpha-beta-depleted transplantation in children. Overall study results and limits: The study reportedly traced alpha-beta T cells about two months after transplant to several hundred expanded graft clones. T-cell counts and diversity at one year following transplant were attributed mainly to newly produced T cells.

This clonotype has ten or more counts. Its matching antigen is unknown. Preparation of the TCRbeta library was carried out with unique molecular identifiers. Via MiXCR, TCRdb re-called the PCR reads, giving one row per CDR3 protein. The sample carries 130,000 or so distinct CDR3 sequences, approximately 8.7% recorded once. This material consisted of PBMCs, mostly from graft donor cells, taken 180 days after TCRalphabeta/CD19-depleted stem cell transplant. This clonotype was sampled from a girl younger than two who had a stem cell transplant for combined immunodeficiency, so the T cells may come from the graft donor.

This chain's CDR3 is CASSSGLAGSDTGELFF. In DNA, the CDR3 is TGCGCCAGCAGCTCGGGACTAGCGGGATCGGACACCGGGGAGCTGTTTTTT. The chain joins TRBV5-1 to TRBJ2-2; 13 bases line up with TRBD2. The CDR3 length is 17 residues. Trimming took 3 bases from V and 3 from J; bases not matched to a gene: 5. From germline, CDR1 is SGHRS and CDR2 YFSETQ.